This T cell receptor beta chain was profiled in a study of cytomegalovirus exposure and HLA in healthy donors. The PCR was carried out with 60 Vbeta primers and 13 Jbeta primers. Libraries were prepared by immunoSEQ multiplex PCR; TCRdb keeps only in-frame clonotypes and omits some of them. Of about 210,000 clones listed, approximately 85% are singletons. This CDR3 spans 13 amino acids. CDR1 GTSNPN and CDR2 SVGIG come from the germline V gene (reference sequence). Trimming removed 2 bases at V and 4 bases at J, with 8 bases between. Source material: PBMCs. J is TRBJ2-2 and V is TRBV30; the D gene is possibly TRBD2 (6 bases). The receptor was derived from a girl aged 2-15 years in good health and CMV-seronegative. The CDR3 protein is CAWSNGGTGELFF. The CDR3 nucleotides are TGTGCCTGGAGTAACGGGGGCACCGGGGAGCTGTTTTTT.